The source of this T cell receptor beta chain is a study of cytotoxic CD8 clonotypes in ibrutinib-treated CLL. For the study at large: Averaging across samples gave roughly 230,000 productive templates and fewer than 100,000 productive rearrangements.

Genomic DNA for TCR beta libraries, approximately 2 micrograms, came from cryopreserved PBMCs. This CDR3 has 16 residues. CDR1 and CDR2 (germline): SGHVS, FQNEAQ. With 5 bases removed from V and 0 bases from J, the gap between germline ends came to 11 bases. Using immunoSEQ multiplex PCR, the repertoire was profiled, and TCRdb retains in-frame clones only, with some absent. This table has 45,000 or so clones, 57% appearing once. The origin of this receptor is a human donor with chronic lymphocytic leukemia. The sample in question was PBMCs, obtained after 24 months of ibrutinib treatment. This chain uses TRBV7-8 with TRBJ2-6; no definite D call. In DNA form, the CDR3 reads TGTGCCAGCAGCCCCTGGGTGGGCTCTGGGGCCAACGTCCTGACTTTC. Translating it yields CASSPWVGSGANVLTF.